This T cell receptor beta chain was documented in a study of cytomegalovirus exposure and HLA in healthy donors. Findings and limits, study-wide: Previously analyzed data showed that most TCR beta V segments were productive at a frequency of about 87% or about 30%.

As to this clone: Its antigen is not known.

Vbeta (60) and Jbeta (13) primers were used in the PCR. This table comes from immunoSEQ multiplex PCR, and its TCRdb copy is limited to in-frame clones, with some not included. Seen here are about 63,000 clones, more than 60% observed once, and the top ten hold 20% to 25%. CDR1 and CDR2 from the germline V gene are LNHDA and SQIVND (reference sequence). The V and J ends lost 8 bases and 10 bases, in that order; junction bases with no gene match: 8. The length of the CDR3 is 13 residues. The sequencing sample was made of PBMCs. This TCR was recovered from a woman in her thirties or forties in good health and CMV-seropositive. The chain links TRBV19 to TRBJ1-6; 7 bases line up with TRBD1. The CDR3, as DNA: TGTGCCAGTGGGGGACAGAGGATCTCACCCCTCCACTTT. Translation: CASGGQRISPLHF.